This TCR beta chain was sequenced for a study of CD8 T cells in ankylosing spondylitis. Study observations and caveats: Earlier authors reported some of these motif variants in reactive arthritis synovial fluid and blood. Peripheral blood held disease-linked clones only at relatively low frequency, and these were CD8+.

The CDR3 spans 12 residues. The germline V and J ends were trimmed by 5 bases and 17 bases, with 16 bases remaining between them. Germline assignment: CDR1 PRHDT and CDR2 FYEKMQ (reference sequence). With respect to this clonotype: Its antigen is unknown.

In TCRdb, the 5' RACE reads were re-called with MiXCR into one record per CDR3 protein. The repertoire includes some 150,000 distinct CDR3 sequences, more than 40% of them detected once, and roughly 15% sits in the top ten. J is TRBJ1-6 and V is TRBV13; no reliable D call. The TCR was taken from a male donor with ankylosing spondylitis. The sequencing sample was made of synovial fluid, either unsorted or a sorted T cell fraction (not recorded which). CDR3 sequence reads: CASSPAGAPIHF. The CDR3 coding sequence is TGTGCCAGCAGCCCAGCTGGTGCCCCCATCCACTTT.